This T cell receptor (beta chain) was recorded in a study of T cells after yellow fever vaccination (dated by TCRdb to the late 2010s). Some background on the complete study: The SMART-Seq v4 Ultra Low Input RNA kit was used to prepare libraries from fractions with low cell numbers. To follow T-cell clones before and after primary and booster YFV17D yellow fever vaccination, bulk TCR alpha and beta repertoires were sequenced over time. Two healthy male donors, one aged 18 to 29 and one aged 30 to 40 years, made up the cohort. Blood was collected at multiple timepoints before and after primary and secondary immunization, and bulk PBMC replicates and cell subsets were isolated. Summary of the overall study and its limitations: The secondary T-cell response was found to be weaker but faster than the primary response, with a peak reached on day 5 rather than on day 15. The study included only two donors, which limits how far the findings can be generalized. Computational filtering was needed because FACS-sorted repertoires could contain abundant contaminating clonotypes from the bulk population. A small share of clonotypes was detected in both CD4 and CD8 compartments, with the overlap likely arising from convergent recombination. Most clones expanded after primary vaccination were re-detected after the booster (around 96% of CD4 and about 88% of CD8), suggesting broad memory maintenance.

The label giving this sample's treatment or condition can be read as: live attenuated yellow fever vaccine strain. A standard Ficoll-Paque protocol was used to isolate PBMCs from peripheral blood. Dynabeads CD4 and CD8 positive selection kits were used to isolate CD4 and CD8 T-cell fractions. TriZol was used to extract RNA from bulk PBMCs, CD4 and CD8 fractions, and dextramer-positive and dextramer-negative fractions. TCR cDNA was synthesized by 5'RACE template switching, through which a universal primer site and unique molecular identifiers were introduced. Priming for cDNA synthesis came from both the TCR alpha and TCR beta constant segments. Library amplification used two PCR steps, and the second PCR step added sample barcodes and sequencing adapters. Sequencing of libraries was done on Illumina HiSeq 2500 (2x100 bp) or NovaSeq (2x150 bp). Concerning the study's data processing: Reads were demultiplexed and collapsed into UMI consensus sequences with MIGEC, and V(D)J alignment was performed with MiXCR. Vaccine-responding clonotypes were defined with edgeR using replicate PBMC samples, requiring FDR below 0.01 and a log2 fold change above 5 up to day 15. Each bulk clonotype received a CD4 or CD8 identity based on whether the sequenced CD4 or CD8 repertoire contained that clonotype at higher abundance. The raw public reads went through TCRdb reprocessing: fastp at Q25, MiXCR clone calling, in-frame beta chains kept. Entries are consolidated by CDR3 protein sequence, retaining the most common genes and DNA. None of the V and J calls come from the authors' own analysis; TCRdb made them. For this sample the table gives about 63,000 distinct CDR3 sequences, of which 7.4% were detected only once. About 38% of the sample is taken by the ten largest.

The germline V end is reduced by 0 bases and the J end by 10 bases; junction bases left unmatched: 5. Reading the germline V gene gives CDR1 MGHRA and CDR2 YSYEKL. Counted from cysteine to phenylalanine, this CDR3 has 15 amino acids. Of the read, only the CDR3 DNA is kept; its 45 bases are in frame from base 1. This clonotype was picked up many times. It has no known antigen specificity. No base quality values were provided; no much bigger clone lies one nucleotide off. This sequence uses TRBV4-1 and TRBJ2-1; TRBD2 fits 11 bases in the junction. This TCR derives from a man younger than 45 who received the YFV17D yellow fever vaccine. The sequenced sample was CD8+ T cells sorted from PBMCs, obtained 15 days after the yellow fever booster vaccination. The CDR3 protein is CASSQDLAGGLEQFF. The base sequence is TGCGCCAGCAGCCAAGATCTAGCGGGAGGTCTAGAGCAGTTCTTC.